The 4 T cell receptor beta chains in this list originate from one sample, sequenced in a study of circulating CD8 cells and anti-PD-1 response in melanoma. Each library started from about 15 ng of total RNA using the QIAseq Immune Repertoire TCR panel. TCRdb independently ran MiXCR on the reads; one entry per CDR3 protein. The profile shows some 520 distinct CDR3 sequences, roughly 4.3% of them singletons. Live CD3+CD8+TCRalphabeta+ cells were sorted into four subsets by PD-1 and/or TIGIT. This material consisted of CD8+ T cells from PBMCs, taken at baseline or after one month of anti-PD-1 therapy (not recorded which). Source of these receptors: a human donor with melanoma.

This clonotype is categorized as large. CDR3 in amino acids: CASSPFPPFYGYTF. The CDR3 DNA is TGTGCCAGCAGCCCGTTCCCGCCTTTCTATGGCTACACCTTC. V and J are TRBV7-3 and TRBJ1-2, with D unresolved. The V and J ends lost 5 bases and 4 bases respectively, with 14 bases between them. The CDR3 length is 14 residues. Germline loops: CDR1 SGHTA, CDR2 FQGTGA.

In its sample, this clonotype ranks as large. The J gene is TRBJ2-7, the V gene TRBV19; D could derive from TRBD1 or TRBD2 (5 bases each). The CDR3 has 14 amino acids. Germline V lookup: CDR1 LNHDA, CDR2 SQIVND (reference sequence). V gave up 6 bases and J gave up 3 bases, with 15 bases separating them. DNA for the CDR3: TGTGCCAGTAGGCCGGGACCTAGGGACTACGAGCAGTACTTC. Protein: CASRPGPRDYEQYF.

This clonotype is labeled large. V usage is TRBV29-1 and J usage is TRBJ1-1; D may be TRBD1 (6 bases). CDR3 length equals 13 residues. Trimming pared 5 bases from V and 0 bases from J, leaving 10 bases between. Germline V gene lookup returns CDR1 SQVTM and CDR2 ANQGSEA. The CDR3 reads CSVHREVNTEAFF. In nucleotides, the CDR3 is TGCAGCGTTCACAGGGAAGTGAACACTGAAGCTTTCTTT.

This clonotype is deemed large. The rearrangement uses TRBV7-2 and TRBJ2-7, with no clear D. This CDR3 contains 13 residues. Per the germline V gene, CDR1 is SGHTA and CDR2 is FQGNSA. V was cut by 3 bases and J by 1 base, with 7 bases left in between. The CDR3 DNA reads as TGTGCCAGCAGCTTTGCCGGATCCTACGAGCAGTACTTC. Translating gives CASSFAGSYEQYF.